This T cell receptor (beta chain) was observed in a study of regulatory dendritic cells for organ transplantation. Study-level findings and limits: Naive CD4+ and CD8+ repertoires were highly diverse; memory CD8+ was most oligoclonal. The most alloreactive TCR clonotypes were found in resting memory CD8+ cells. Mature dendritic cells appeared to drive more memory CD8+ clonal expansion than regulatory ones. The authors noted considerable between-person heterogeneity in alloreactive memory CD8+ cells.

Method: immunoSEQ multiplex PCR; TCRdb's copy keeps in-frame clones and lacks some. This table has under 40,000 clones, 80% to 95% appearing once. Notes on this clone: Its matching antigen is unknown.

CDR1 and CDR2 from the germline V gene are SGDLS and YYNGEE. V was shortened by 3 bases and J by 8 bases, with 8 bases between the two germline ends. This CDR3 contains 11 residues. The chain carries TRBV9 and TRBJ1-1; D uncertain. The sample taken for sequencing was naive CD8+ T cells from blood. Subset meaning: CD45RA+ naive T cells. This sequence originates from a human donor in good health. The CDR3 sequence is CASSAPPEAFF. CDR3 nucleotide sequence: TGTGCCAGCAGCGCCCCGCCAGAAGCTTTCTTT.